This is a list of T cell receptor beta chains from one sample in a study of CD8 T cells in ankylosing spondylitis. TCRdb independently ran MiXCR on the 5' RACE reads; one entry per CDR3 protein. The sample contains 200,000 to 250,000 distinct CDR3 sequences, over 9.5% of which appear only once. The material sequenced was blood, either unsorted or a sorted T cell fraction (not recorded which). The source of these receptors is a male donor with ankylosing spondylitis or in good health (not recorded which). The CDR3 runs from the conserved cysteine through the conserved F or W. The order of the fields is CDR3 length, D gene, clone size, J gene, V gene, CDR3 protein, CDR3 DNA. D genes are given only for firm matches. Only part of the rows carry a size: once, few, many, or a class if the clone is expanded.

>14|-|-|TRBJ2-3|TRBV12-3/TRBV12-4
CASTITGSTDTQYF
TGTGCCAGCACTATAACAGGGAGCACAGATACGCAGTATTTT
>15|TRBD1|many|TRBJ2-3|TRBV12-3/TRBV12-4
CASRQMTGATDTQYF
TGTGCCAGCAGGCAGATGACAGGGGCCACAGATACGCAGTATTTT
>13|-|many|TRBJ2-3|TRBV12-3/TRBV12-4
CASSLQVTDTQYF
TGTGCCAGCAGTTTACAGGTCACAGATACGCAGTATTTT
>13|-|few|TRBJ2-3|TRBV14
CASSQELTDTQYF
TGTGCCAGCAGCCAAGAGTTGACAGATACGCAGTATTTT
>15|-|many|TRBJ1-5|TRBV20-1
CSASDPGGGNQPQHF
TGCAGTGCTAGTGACCCGGGCGGGGGGAATCAGCCCCAGCATTTT
>12|-|many|TRBJ2-7|TRBV3-1
CASSQGRYEQYF
TGTGCCAGCAGCCAGGGCCGCTACGAGCAGTACTTC
>15|-|once|TRBJ1-4|TRBV5-1
CASSMLGSSNEKLFF
TGCGCCAGCAGCATGTTAGGGTCATCTAATGAAAAACTGTTTTTT
>15|TRBD1|-|TRBJ2-7|TRBV29-1
CSVFRGTGGDYEQYF
TGCAGCGTTTTCCGTGGGACAGGGGGCGACTACGAGCAGTACTTC
>18|-|-|TRBJ1-2|TRBV4-1
CASSQDPLGAPGLYGYTF
TGCGCCAGCAGCCAGGACCCCCTCGGAGCCCCGGGCCTCTATGGCTACACCTTC
>15|TRBD1|many|TRBJ1-3|TRBV20-1
CSARPGQAGGNTIYF
TGCAGTGCTAGACCCGGACAGGCGGGCGGAAACACCATATATTTT
>15|-|once|TRBJ1-1|TRBV7-8
CASSLVGARNTEALF
TGTGCCAGCAGCTTAGTAGGGGCTCGGAACACTGAAGCTTTATTT
>15|-|many|TRBJ2-5|TRBV20-1
CSARSGGPYQETQYF
TGCAGTGCTAGGTCCGGGGGGCCCTACCAAGAGACCCAGTACTTC
>13|-|many|TRBJ1-1|TRBV6-5
CASSYSKNTEAFF
TGTGCCAGCAGTTACTCGAAGAACACTGAAGCTTTCTTT
>15|-|few|TRBJ2-3|TRBV6-5
CASSYSGLASDTQYF
TGTGCCAGCAGTTACTCGGGGCTAGCATCAGATACGCAGTATTTT
>16|-|many|TRBJ2-3|TRBV21-1
CASSKAAPKGTDTQYF
TGTGCCAGCAGCAAAGCGGCCCCGAAAGGCACAGATACGCAGTATTTT
>15|-|few|TRBJ1-2|TRBV7-9
CASSLAGAKNYGYTF
TGTGCCAGCAGCTTAGCAGGGGCAAAGAACTATGGCTACACCTTC
>16|TRBD1|-|TRBJ1-2|TRBV4-2
CASSHDDRASSDGYTF
TGTGCCAGCAGCCACGATGACAGGGCTAGTAGCGATGGCTACACCTTC
>11|-|few|TRBJ2-1|TRBV20-1
CSAQQGNEQFF
TGCAGTGCTCAACAGGGCAATGAGCAGTTCTTC
>15|TRBD1|few|TRBJ1-1|TRBV28
CASRKAGTGFTEAFF
TGTGCCAGCAGGAAAGCCGGGACAGGGTTTACTGAAGCTTTCTTT
>12|-|many|TRBJ1-6|TRBV12-3/TRBV12-4
CASSYRDSPLHF
TGTGCCAGCAGCTACAGGGATTCACCCCTCCACTTT
>15|TRBD2|many|TRBJ2-1|TRBV20-1
CSANPGTSPYNEQFF
TGCAGTGCTAACCCCGGGACTAGCCCCTACAATGAGCAGTTCTTC
>15|-|-|TRBJ2-5|TRBV20-1
CSANTNQGNRETQYF
TGCAGTGCTAACACAAACCAGGGTAATCGAGAGACCCAGTACTTC
>15|-|few|TRBJ2-1|TRBV5-1
CASSLEGRPYNEQFF
TGCGCCAGCAGCTTGGAAGGTAGACCCTACAATGAGCAGTTCTTC
>12|-|-|TRBJ2-5|TRBV7-3
CASSLTPGTQYF
TGTGCCAGCAGCTTAACGCCCGGGACCCAGTACTTC
>16|-|-|TRBJ2-7|TRBV19
CANSTLDRAADYEQYF
TGTGCCAATAGTACCTTGGACCGTGCCGCAGACTACGAGCAGTACTTC
>13|TRBD1|few|TRBJ2-7|TRBV30
CAWNPDRGGEQYF
TGTGCCTGGAATCCAGACAGGGGGGGCGAGCAGTACTTC
>15|-|few|TRBJ2-7|TRBV7-2
CASSLSGGFSYEQYF
TGTGCCAGCAGCTTGTCCGGGGGCTTCTCCTACGAGCAGTACTTC
>14|-|-|TRBJ1-5|TRBV5-8
CASSLLNSNQPQHF
TGTGCCAGCAGCTTGCTGAATAGCAATCAGCCCCAGCATTTT
>15|-|few|TRBJ2-5|TRBV12-3/TRBV12-4
CASTDVQGVLETQYF
TGTGCCAGCACCGATGTACAGGGTGTGTTAGAGACCCAGTACTTC
>15|-|many|TRBJ2-3|TRBV7-9
CASSLVGSFIDTQYF
TGTGCCAGCAGCTTAGTAGGTAGTTTTATCGATACGCAGTATTTT
>15|TRBD1|many|TRBJ1-1|TRBV12-3/TRBV12-4
CASSLGTGGLFEAFF
TGTGCCAGCAGTTTAGGAACAGGGGGCTTATTTGAAGCTTTCTTT
>14|-|few|TRBJ2-7|TRBV20-1
CSASPWGPTYEQYF
TGCAGTGCTAGTCCTTGGGGGCCCACCTACGAGCAGTACTTC
>16|-|-|TRBJ2-5|TRBV27
CASSFSRGTAGETQYF
TGTGCCAGCAGTTTTTCGAGGGGGACGGCGGGAGAGACCCAGTACTTC
>16|-|many|TRBJ1-2|TRBV6-1
CASSRDSQPANYGYTF
TGTGCCAGCAGTCGCGACAGCCAGCCAGCTAACTATGGCTACACCTTC
>14|-|many|TRBJ1-3|TRBV19
CASGRTDSGNTIYF
TGTGCCAGTGGACGGACCGACTCTGGAAACACCATATATTTT
>15|TRBD2|-|TRBJ2-1|TRBV12-3/TRBV12-4
CASRLGRGGYDEQFF
TGTGCCAGCAGATTAGGGCGGGGGGGCTACGATGAGCAGTTCTTC
>16|TRBD1|-|TRBJ1-2|TRBV12-3/TRBV12-4
CASSSPYRGRSYGYTF
TGTGCCAGCAGTTCCCCCTACAGGGGACGGAGCTATGGCTACACCTTC
>19|TRBD1|many|TRBJ1-5|TRBV19
CASSPAGQGILGPHQPQHF
TGTGCCAGTAGTCCCGCCGGACAGGGAATCTTAGGACCTCATCAGCCCCAGCATTTT
>11|-|many|TRBJ2-5|TRBV12-3/TRBV12-4
CASSETGTQYF
TGTGCCAGCAGCGAGACAGGGACCCAGTACTTC
>19|-|many|TRBJ1-1|TRBV10-3
CAISESVRSYGGLNTEAFF
TGTGCCATCAGTGAGTCAGTTCGATCCTACGGTGGCCTGAACACTGAAGCTTTCTTT
>15|TRBD1|-|TRBJ1-5|TRBV2
CASSGDRGNNQPQHF
TGTGCCAGCAGCGGGGACAGGGGGAACAATCAGCCCCAGCATTTT
>13|-|few|TRBJ2-6|TRBV29-1
CSVASSGANVLTF
TGCAGCGTTGCCAGCTCTGGGGCCAACGTCCTGACTTTC
>13|-|many|TRBJ2-1|TRBV20-1
CSALRGAYNEQFF
TGCAGTGCCCTGAGGGGAGCCTACAATGAGCAGTTCTTC
>11|-|few|TRBJ1-1|TRBV6-6
CASTETTEAFF
TGTGCCAGCACAGAGACCACTGAAGCTTTCTTT
>16|TRBD2|many|TRBJ2-1|TRBV20-1
CSARTSGLHSYNEQFF
TGCAGTGCTCGAACTAGCGGGTTACACTCCTACAATGAGCAGTTCTTC
>13|-|-|TRBJ1-1|TRBV12-3/TRBV12-4
CASRGEVNTEAFF
TGTGCCAGCAGAGGGGAGGTCAACACTGAAGCTTTCTTT
>15|TRBD1|few|TRBJ2-3|TRBV5-6
CASSATGVGTDTQYF
TGTGCCAGCAGCGCCACAGGGGTTGGCACAGATACGCAGTATTTT
>19|TRBD1|-|TRBJ2-2|TRBV20-1
CSARDDGTGNPINTGELFF
TGCAGTGCTAGAGATGATGGGACAGGAAACCCAATAAACACCGGGGAGCTGTTTTTT
>14|-|many|TRBJ2-7|TRBV7-3
CASSRSGASYEQYF
TGTGCCAGCAGCAGATCAGGGGCATCGTACGAGCAGTACTTC
>14|-|many|TRBJ2-5|TRBV5-4
CASSLRGTGETQYF
TGTGCCAGCAGCTTAAGGGGAACGGGGGAGACCCAGTACTTC
>14|-|many|TRBJ2-1|TRBV20-1
CSASGLGGDNEQFF
TGCAGTGCTAGTGGCCTAGGAGGTGACAATGAGCAGTTCTTC
>18|TRBD1|many|TRBJ1-5|TRBV4-2
CASSQDRQGATSNQPQHF
TGTGCCAGCAGCCAAGATAGACAGGGGGCAACTAGCAATCAGCCCCAGCATTTT
>17|TRBD2|few|TRBJ2-3|TRBV14
CASSQDLAGGPSDTQYF
TGTGCCAGCAGCCAAGATTTAGCGGGGGGCCCTTCAGATACGCAGTATTTT
>13|-|few|TRBJ2-3|TRBV6-1
CASKYRATDTQYF
TGTGCCAGCAAGTACAGGGCGACAGATACGCAGTATTTT